These 20 T cell receptor beta chains came from one sample sequenced in a study of CD8+CD57+ T cells in acquired aplastic anemia. Individuals selected for sequencing had exhibited CD8+CD57+ cell expansion on flow cytometry. Genomic DNA served as template for TCR beta VDJ and CDR3 profiling. TCRdb called the reads again in MiXCR, with one record for every CDR3 protein. This table has roughly 160,000 distinct CDR3 sequences, about 64% appearing once. The sample consisted of sorted CD4+, CD8+, or CD8+CD57+ T cells (not recorded which) from PBMCs. These TCRs come from a human donor with aplastic anemia.

V usage is TRBV19 and J usage is TRBJ2-7; D gene unclear. Germline loops: CDR1 LNHDA, CDR2 SQIVND (reference sequence). The CDR3 contains 13 residues. V was cut by 3 bases and J by 3 bases, with 9 bases left in between. The CDR3, as DNA: TGTGCCAGTAGTATGGGGTCCGTCTACGAGCAGTACTTC. Translation gives CASSMGSVYEQYF. The variable domain in full, with the rest retrieved from reference TRBV19 and TRBJ2-7, is DGGITQSPKYLFRKEGQNVTLSCEQNLNHDAMYWYRQDPGQGLRLIYYSQIVNDFQKGDIAEGYSVSREKKESFPLTVTSAQKNPTAFYLCASSMGSVYEQYFGPGTRLTVT.

This sequence joins TRBV5-1 and TRBJ2-7, with TRBD2 matching over 8 bases. Germline assignment: CDR1 SGHRS and CDR2 YFSETQ. Unmatched junction bases numbered 11, after V lost 6 bases and J lost 0 bases. The CDR3 has 16 amino acids. DNA of the CDR3: TGCGCCAGCAACTTCGTGGAGCGGGAGCGCTCCTACGAGCAGTACTTC. It is translated as CASNFVERERSYEQYF. Together with reference TRBV5-1 and TRBJ2-7, the CDR3 gives the full variable domain: KAGVTQTPRYLIKTRGQQVTLSCSPISGHRSVSWYQQTPGQGLQFLFEYFSETQRNKGNFPGRFSGRQFSNSRSEMNVSTLELGDSALYLCASNFVERERSYEQYFGPGTRLTVT.

This chain links TRBV7-2 with TRBJ2-3; D is ambiguous. The CDR3 has 11 amino acids. Trimming shortened V by 8 bases and J by 0 bases, and 3 bases separated the two germline ends. Germline V lookup: CDR1 SGHTA, CDR2 FQGNSA. The CDR3 protein is CASESTDTQYF. The CDR3 DNA is TGTGCCAGCGAGAGCACAGATACGCAGTATTTT.

This clonotype was seen a single time. V is TRBV4-3 and J is TRBJ1-1; a possible D gene is TRBD1 (5 bases). The CDR3 is made up of 15 amino acids. Between the trimmed V and J ends, which lost 6 bases and 4 bases, there was a span of 18 bases. From germline, CDR1 is LGHNA and CDR2 YSLEER. This CDR3 is CASSPGPGSSTEAFF. CDR3 in DNA: TGCGCCAGCAGTCCCGGACCAGGGAGTTCCACTGAAGCTTTCTTT.

The chain employs TRBV2 and TRBJ1-1; D is possibly TRBD1 (5 bases). Germline CDR1 and CDR2: SNHLY and FYNNEI. CDR3 length: 12 amino acids. V was clipped by 9 bases and J by 4 bases, with 12 bases between them. The CDR3 sequence: CASGTVGTEAFF. The CDR3 coding sequence is TGTGCCAGTGGGACGGTGGGCACTGAAGCTTTCTTT.

The chain carries TRBV20-1 and TRBJ2-7; 10 nucleotides agree with TRBD2. Per the germline V gene, CDR1 is DFQATT and CDR2 is SNEGSKA (reference sequence). The CDR3 is 17 residues long. Trimming cost V 3 bases and J 2 bases; bases outside gene matches: 13. The CDR3 loop is CSASLPRLAGIPYEQYF. The CDR3 region has the DNA TGCAGTGCTAGCCTCCCCCGACTAGCGGGCATCCCCTACGAGCAGTACTTC.

This chain joins TRBV7-8 and TRBJ2-5; TRBD2 matches at 10 bases. This CDR3 region has 13 residues. V lost 8 bases and J lost 4; bases outside the gene matches: 4. Germline V gene data show CDR1 as SGHVS and CDR2 as FQNEAQ. CDR3 amino acids: CASPSGRGETQYF. The CDR3 bases are TGTGCCAGCCCTAGCGGGAGAGGAGAGACCCAGTACTTC.

The J gene is TRBJ2-7, the V gene TRBV19; D is unresolved. The V gene lost 0 bases and the J gene lost 5 bases, with 11 bases spanning the gap. CDR3 length: 14 amino acids. Germline loops: CDR1 LNHDA, CDR2 SQIVND (reference sequence). CDR3: CASSIDGRSNEQYF. DNA of the CDR3: TGTGCCAGTAGTATAGACGGCAGGTCTAACGAGCAGTACTTC.

The V and J genes are TRBV19 and TRBJ2-3, with D unresolved. CDR3 length equals 15 residues. CDR1 LNHDA and CDR2 SQIVND come from the germline V gene (reference sequence). Trimming pared 4 bases from V and 3 bases from J, leaving 14 bases between. CDR3 sequence (DNA): TGTGCCAGTAGTAGCACCTCCTGGGGTACAGATACGCAGTATTTT. Its protein is CASSSTSWGTDTQYF.

J is TRBJ2-7 and V is TRBV5-6; D uncertain. V lost 5 bases and J 0 bases, leaving 15 bases between the germline ends. The CDR3 runs to 15 residues. From germline, CDR1 is SGHDT and CDR2 YYEEEE. CDR3: CASSLRHSPSYEQYF. CDR3 coding DNA: TGTGCCAGCAGTCTAAGACACTCACCCTCCTACGAGCAGTACTTC.

In DNA form, the CDR3 reads TGTGCCAGCAGTCGATTTCAAGGGAGTACAGCTTACGGCTACACCTTC. Its protein is CASSRFQGSTAYGYTF. The gene calls are TRBV2 and TRBJ1-2, with D unresolved. The CDR3 extends over 16 amino acids. The germline CDR1 and CDR2 sequences are SNHLY and FYNNEI. The ends were cut back, 5 bases at V and 8 bases at J, with 24 bases in the middle.

This clonotype was counted only a few times. V usage is TRBV15 and J usage is TRBJ2-3; either TRBD1 or TRBD2 may fit D (5 bases each). CDR3 length equals 16 residues. Germline V gives CDR1 LNHNV, CDR2 YYDKDF (reference sequence). Trimming took off 0 bases at V and 2 bases at J, with 12 bases between the two ends. The CDR3 region is CATSRDHTGTTDTQYF. DNA of the CDR3: TGTGCCACCAGCAGAGATCACACTGGGACCACAGATACGCAGTATTTT. Looking up the rest from reference TRBV15 and TRBJ2-3 gives the full variable domain: DAMVIQNPRYQVTQFGKPVTLSCSQTLNHNVMYWYQQKSSQAPKLLFHYYDKDFNNEADTPDNFQSRRPNTSFCFLDIRSPGLGDTAMYLCATSRDHTGTTDTQYFGPGTRLTVL.

The chain links TRBV10-3 to TRBJ1-4; possibly TRBD1 for D (6 bases). CDR1 and CDR2 from the germline V gene are ENHRY and SYGVKD. CDR3 length: 13 amino acids. Deletions cut 2 bases from V and 6 bases from J, with 7 bases between. The CDR3 DNA reads TGTGCCATCAGTGAGGGACAGCATGAAAAACTGTTTTTT. This codes for CAISEGQHEKLFF.

This clonotype showed up many times. The V call is TRBV6-4, the J call TRBJ2-2; maybe TRBD1 (5 bases). The germline CDR1 and CDR2 sequences are MRHNA and SNTAGT. The V end was cut by 6 bases, the J end by 4 bases, with 18 bases between. The CDR3 length is 16 residues. CDR3 in DNA: TGTGCCAGCAGCCAGGGCAGTCACTTACCCACCGGGGAGCTGTTTTTT. Protein sequence: CASSQGSHLPTGELFF.

This clonotype was counted only a few times. The chain recombines TRBV20-1 with TRBJ2-7; either TRBD1 or TRBD2 may fit D (5 bases each). Trimming shortened V by 6 bases and J by 0 bases, and 18 bases separated the two germline ends. Germline loops: CDR1 DFQATT, CDR2 SNEGSKA (reference sequence). The CDR3 has 15 amino acids. The CDR3 sequence: CSARVGEGSSYEQYF. The DNA for the CDR3 is TGCAGTGCCCGAGTCGGCGAGGGGAGCTCCTACGAGCAGTACTTC.

V gene TRBV20-1 combines with J gene TRBJ2-3; D not resolved. The CDR3 contains 14 residues. V gave up 6 bases and J gave up 1 base, with 14 bases separating them. CDR1 DFQATT and CDR2 SNEGSKA come from the germline V gene (reference sequence). As DNA, the CDR3 is TGCAGTGCGGACGGGTGGGTTGGCACAGATACGCAGTATTTT. This encodes CSADGWVGTDTQYF.

This chain connects TRBV27 to TRBJ2-7; TRBD1 might be the D (5 bases). Trimming shortened V by 0 bases and J by 6 bases, and 9 bases separated the two germline ends. This CDR3 spans 13 amino acids. The germline V gene encodes CDR1 MNHEY and CDR2 SMNVEV (reference sequence). CDR3 region: CASSLSSGAEQYF. CDR3 DNA sequence: TGTGCCAGCAGTTTATCTTCTGGGGCCGAGCAGTACTTC.

This chain joins TRBV20-1 and TRBJ2-7; tentatively, D is TRBD2 (6 bases). Germline V gene lookup returns CDR1 DFQATT and CDR2 SNEGSKA (reference sequence). Trimming shortened V by 5 bases and J by 2 bases, and 10 bases separated the two germline ends. The CDR3 loop spans 12 amino acids. CDR3 protein: CSASRGTYEQYF. The CDR3 bases are TGCAGTGCTTCGCGGGGCACCTACGAGCAGTACTTC.

Here the CDR3 DNA reads TGCAGTGCTAGAGATCGGTTTGCCGGGGGCGAGGAAGCTTTCTTT. It yields the protein CSARDRFAGGEEAFF. J is TRBJ1-1 and V is TRBV20-1; tentatively, D is TRBD1 (6 bases). Trimming removed 0 bases at V and 8 bases at J, with 19 bases between. The germline CDR1 and CDR2 sequences are DFQATT and SNEGSKA (reference sequence). This CDR3 is built from 15 residues.

Concerning this clonotype: At one end the junction does not follow the germline gene, possibly because of a read error. The chain is built from TRBV20-1 and TRBJ1-2, with a weak D call TRBD1 (5 bases). The CDR3 has 13 amino acids. Germline V lookup: CDR1 DFQATT, CDR2 SNEGSKA (reference sequence). CDR3 amino acids: CSASPGLSNGCSF. In DNA form, the CDR3 reads TGCAGTGCGTCTCCGGGACTATCAAATGGCTGCTCCTTC.